The 30 T cell receptor beta chains reported below all come from one sample, sequenced in a study of kidney transplant recipient with SARS-CoV-2 infection. Using its own MiXCR run on the reads, TCRdb lists one record per CDR3 protein. The data show about 240,000 distinct CDR3 sequences, 25% to 30% seen once. This material consisted of a blood sample, taken at baseline and between days 110 and 120 from a kidney transplant recipient. These receptors were taken from a male patient in his thirties who had COVID-19 and was a kidney transplant recipient. Some T cells here may be from the graft donor.

As for this clonotype: A read error is possible here, since a much larger clone lies one base away. The chain employs TRBV7-1 and TRBJ1-2; D ambiguous. TRBV7-1 is treated as an ORF (open reading frame) with a function not yet certain. This CDR3 has 17 amino acids. Trimming left V 5 bases short and J 4 bases short, with 23 bases between. CDR3 amino acids: CASSRELHEEKTYGYTF. In DNA, the CDR3 is TGTGCCAGCAGCCGGGAACTTCACGAGGAAAAGACCTATGGCTACACCTTC.

Note on this clonotype: A much larger clone sits a single nucleotide away, making a read error possible. This rearrangement joins TRBV19 to TRBJ1-4; tentatively, D is TRBD1 (5 bases). Germline values: CDR1 LNHDA, CDR2 SQIVND (reference sequence). V lost 0 bases, J lost 0 bases, and 17 bases lay in between. The CDR3 has 19 amino acids. CDR3 loop: CASSIDQETVVATNEKLFF. In DNA, the CDR3 is TGTGCCAGTAGTATAGACCAGGAGACAGTAGTTGCAACTAATGAAAAACTGTTTTTT.

This clonotype showed up many times. The chain carries TRBV30 and TRBJ1-3; D gene unclear. The V gene lost 2 bases and the J gene lost 2 bases, with 4 bases spanning the gap. Germline CDR1 is GTSNPN and CDR2 is SVGIG (reference sequence). The CDR3 consists of 12 residues. CDR3 amino acids: CAWSLPGNTIYF. As DNA, the CDR3 is TGTGCCTGGAGTCTCCCTGGAAACACCATATATTTT. Together with reference TRBV30 and TRBJ1-3, the CDR3 gives the full variable domain: SQTIHQWPATLVQPVGSPLSLECTVEGTSNPNLYWYRQAAGRGLQLLFYSVGIGQISSEVPQNLSASRPQDRQFILSSKKLLLSDSGFYLCAWSLPGNTIYFGEGSWLTVV.

A remark on this clonotype: This sequence may be a read error, since a much larger clone differs from it by one base. The V gene is TRBV11-2, the J gene TRBJ2-3; D is perhaps TRBD2 (6 bases). V was pared by 6 bases and J by 8 bases, with 21 bases between. The germline V gene has CDR1 SGHAT and CDR2 FQNNGV. The CDR3 contains 15 residues. The CDR3 DNA follows: TGTGCCAGCAGGCGAGGGGCGGTGGTGCGGGGTACGCAGTATTTT. Residues: CASRRGAVVRGTQYF.

This clonotype was seen ten or more times. J is TRBJ1-3 and V is TRBV5-6, with 7 nucleotides matching TRBD1. The germline gives CDR1 SGHDT, CDR2 YYEEEE. The CDR3 consists of 15 residues. J was trimmed by 4 bases and V by 5 bases; bases with no gene match: 9. The DNA for the CDR3 is TGTGCCAGCAGTCGTCAGACAGGGACGGGAAACACCATATATTTT. Translating gives CASSRQTGTGNTIYF.

A remark on this clonotype: Just one base apart from a much larger clone, this may be a read error. The V and J genes are TRBV11-3 and TRBJ1-2; D not resolved. Trimming stripped 5 bases from V and 4 bases from J, with 23 bases between. This CDR3 has 17 amino acids. In germline, CDR1 is SGHNT, CDR2 YENEEA. Here the CDR3 reads CASSQQLDLGKTYGYTF. As DNA, the CDR3 is TGTGCCAGCAGCCAGCAACTCGATCTCGGAAAGACCTATGGCTACACCTTC.

There are many counts of this clonotype. This chain uses TRBV12-3 or TRBV12-4 with TRBJ1-2; 7 nucleotides align to TRBD1. Losses at the gene ends were 2 bases for V and 2 bases for J; bases not matched to a gene: 2. This CDR3 comprises 14 residues. CDR3 region: CASSLLQGNYGYTF. The CDR3 coding sequence is TGTGCCAGCAGTTTATTACAGGGGAACTATGGCTACACCTTC.

This clonotype has a handful of counts. This chain connects TRBV29-1 to TRBJ2-1; TRBD2 is a possible D gene (5 bases). Per the germline V gene, CDR1 is SQVTM and CDR2 is ANQGSEA. The V end lost 1 base, the J end lost 9 bases, and 13 bases lay between the germline ends. This CDR3 is 13 amino acids long. In DNA form, the CDR3 reads TGCAGCGTTGAAGTGGCGGGTTTCGGTGAGCAGTTCTTC. Its protein product is CSVEVAGFGEQFF.

About this clonotype: Mismatch with germline at one junction end may stem from a read error. The rearrangement links TRBV7-9 to TRBJ1-1; TRBD1 aligns across 8 bases. CDR3 length: 14 amino acids. The germline V gene has CDR1 SEHNR and CDR2 FQNEAQ (reference sequence). CDR3 loop: CASGFTGGNTEAFF. As DNA, the CDR3 is TGTGCCAGCGGCTTCACAGGGGGGAACACTGAAGCTTTCTTT.

A remark on this clonotype: The germline gene is not matched at one end of the junction; a read error may be the cause. This chain connects TRBV7-9 to TRBJ1-2; D is uncertain. This CDR3 comprises 17 residues. Germline V gives CDR1 SEHNR, CDR2 FQNEAQ (reference sequence). CDR3 sequence reads: CASSINSYHGKTYGYAF. CDR3 in DNA: TGTGCCAGCAGCATTAATTCATACCATGGAAAGACCTATGGCTACGCCTTC.

The rearrangement joins TRBV21-1 to TRBJ2-3. TRBV21-1 constitutes a pseudogene. The CDR3 is 17 amino acids. CDR3 bases: TGTGCCAGCAGTCTAGACGTAGCTACAGTCATGCAAGATACGCAGTATTTT. Translation gives CASSLDVATVMQDTQYF.

This clonotype has just a few counts. The CDR3 nucleotides read TGTGCTAGTGGTTTGGGACTAGCGGGGGGCCTCACAGATACGCAGTATTTT. Translated, it gives CASGLGLAGGLTDTQYF. This chain uses TRBV12-5 with TRBJ2-3; 13 positions match TRBD2. V shed 1 base and J 2 bases; nucleotides not matched to a gene: 3. The CDR3 loop spans 17 amino acids. Germline CDR1 reads LGHNT; CDR2 reads FRNRAP.

This clonotype was picked up many times. The chain combines TRBV19 with TRBJ2-5; TRBD1 or TRBD2 may be the D gene (5 bases each). Looked up from germline, CDR1 is LNHDA and CDR2 is SQIVND (reference sequence). V was trimmed by 3 bases and J by 3 bases, leaving 17 bases between them. The CDR3 covers 16 residues. The CDR3, as DNA: TGTGCCAGTAGTATGACTCCAACAGGACTCGAAGAGACCCAGTACTTC. Protein: CASSMTPTGLEETQYF.

This clonotype has only a few counts. This could be a read error, since a much larger clone is one nucleotide away. The genes are TRBV12-3 or TRBV12-4 and TRBJ1-1, with 9 bases that match TRBD1. This CDR3 has 13 residues. The CDR3 spells CANSLRDRAEAFF. The CDR3 coding sequence is TGTGCCAACAGTTTAAGGGACAGGGCCGAAGCTTTCTTT.

The DNA of the CDR3 is TGTGCCAGCAGCCCGGACAGGATAGCCACAGATACGCAGTATTTT. Amino acids: CASSPDRIATDTQYF. V is TRBV12-3 or TRBV12-4 and J is TRBJ2-3; TRBD1 aligns across 7 bases. With V trimmed by 6 bases and J by 2 bases, 8 bases remained unmatched. The CDR3 consists of 15 residues.

The table lists this clonotype with many counts. The V gene is TRBV27, the J gene TRBJ2-1; TRBD2 might be the D (5 bases). This CDR3 region has 14 residues. CDR1 and CDR2 (germline): MNHEY, SMNVEV (reference sequence). Between the trimmed V and J ends, which lost 6 bases and 2 bases, there was a span of 11 bases. For the CDR3, the DNA is TGTGCCAGCAGCCTACTAGGTACCTACAATGAGCAGTTCTTC. Protein sequence: CASSLLGTYNEQFF.

This clonotype was counted many times. V is TRBV11-2 and J is TRBJ1-3, with D possibly matching TRBD1 (6 bases). Trimming removed 2 bases from V and 0 bases from J, with 11 bases in between. The CDR3 has 16 amino acids. Germline CDR1 and CDR2: SGHAT and FQNNGV. The CDR3 coding sequence is TGTGCCAGCAGCTTACCGACAGGCCTCTCTGGAAACACCATATATTTT. Protein: CASSLPTGLSGNTIYF.

At least ten counts were recorded for this clonotype. The chain uses TRBV7-6 and TRBJ1-2; D unclear. The CDR3 runs to 17 residues. CDR1 and CDR2 (germline): SGHVS, FNYEAQ. The V end was cut by 4 bases, the J end by 4 bases, with 22 bases between. CDR3 DNA sequence: TGTGCCAGCAGCTACATTGTTGAATCTCGAAAGACCTATGGCTACACCTTC. It is translated as CASSYIVESRKTYGYTF. Together with reference TRBV7-6 and TRBJ1-2, the CDR3 gives the full variable domain: GAGVSQSPRYKVTKRGQDVALRCDPISGHVSLYWYRQALGQGPEFLTYFNYEAQQDKSGLPNDRFSAERPEGSISTLTIQRTEQRDSAMYRCASSYIVESRKTYGYTFGSGTRLTVV.

A remark on this clonotype: A much larger clonotype is one base distant, so this may be a read error. The rearrangement uses TRBV6-5 and TRBJ2-1; D call uncertain. The V gene's germline CDR1 is MNHEY and CDR2 SVGAGI. The CDR3 is made up of 13 amino acids. CDR3 protein: CAGRSPRVHEQFF. CDR3 coding DNA: TGTGCCGGCAGGTCCCCAAGGGTGCATGAGCAGTTCTTC.

This clonotype was seen a handful of times. The chain links TRBV20-1 to TRBJ2-3, with 10 bases that match TRBD2. CDR3 length equals 16 residues. The junction had 9 bases not matched to a gene; V was cut back by 1 base and J by 5 bases. Germline V gene lookup returns CDR1 DFQATT and CDR2 SNEGSKA (reference sequence). The CDR3 protein is CSARAQSGRAVDTQYF. CDR3 in DNA: TGCAGTGCTAGAGCTCAAAGCGGGAGGGCCGTAGATACGCAGTATTTT.

In regard to this clonotype: This may arise from a read error, as a much more abundant clone is one base away. This rearrangement joins TRBV2 to TRBJ2-2; tentatively, D is TRBD2 (5 bases). This CDR3 contains 14 residues. In germline, CDR1 is SNHLY, CDR2 FYNNEI. The CDR3: CASFSGLNTRELFF. CDR3 sequence (DNA): TGTGCCAGCTTCAGCGGCTTAAACACCAGGGAGCTGTTTTTT.

In this sample, this clonotype turned up many times. This chain connects TRBV24-1 to TRBJ1-5; 8 bases are shared with TRBD1. After removal of 12 bases from V and 10 bases from J, the junction contained 7 bases not matched to a gene. The CDR3 consists of 11 residues. CDR1 is KGHDR, CDR2 SFDVKD, per germline. The chain's CDR3 is CASGQGGPQHF. CDR3 sequence (DNA): TGTGCCTCTGGACAGGGTGGTCCCCAGCATTTT.

This chain joins TRBV18 and TRBJ2-3; 10 bases align to TRBD1. CDR1 KGHSH and CDR2 LQKENI come from the germline V gene. This CDR3 is 15 amino acids long. V gave up 0 bases and J gave up 6 bases; unmatched junction bases: 3. The CDR3 protein is CASSPPGQGLDTQYF. The CDR3 nucleotides are TGTGCCAGCTCACCACCGGGACAGGGGCTCGATACGCAGTATTTT.

This clonotype has at least ten counts. V usage is TRBV11-3 and J usage is TRBJ1-2; no clear D gene. Germline CDR1 is SGHNT and CDR2 is YENEEA. CDR3 length: 17 amino acids. V lost 5 bases, J lost 4 bases, and 23 bases lay in between. In DNA, the CDR3 is TGTGCCAGCAGCGGACTACGCGATCTCGGAAAGACCTATGGCTACACCTTC. Translation gives CASSGLRDLGKTYGYTF.

This clonotype was detected only once. This may arise from a read error, as a much more abundant clone is one base away. J is TRBJ2-1 and V is TRBV12-3 or TRBV12-4, with 8 bases identical to TRBD2. The CDR3 spans 17 residues. CDR3 sequence (DNA): TGTGCCAGCAGTTTCAGGGGACTAGTGTCTTCTTCCAATGGGCAGTTCTTC. This codes for CASSFRGLVSSSNGQFF.

The chain is built from TRBV4-1 and TRBJ2-3; 8 nucleotides line up with TRBD2. Trimming at V came to 0 bases and at J to 6 bases, leaving 11 bases not matched to a gene. The length of the CDR3 is 17 residues. Per germline, CDR1 MGHRA and CDR2 YSYEKL. The CDR3 coding sequence is TGCGCCAGCAGCCAAGATGGGGCGGGGGGTTCTTTGGATACGCAGTATTTT. Protein: CASSQDGAGGSLDTQYF.

Points on this clonotype: Given a much more abundant clone one base away, this may be a read error. V and J are TRBV7-8 and TRBJ1-5; weak D call: TRBD1 (6 bases). This CDR3 has 16 residues. Trimming cost V 7 bases and J 6 bases, with 22 bases left between them. Germline loops: CDR1 SGHVS, CDR2 FQNEAQ. CDR3 in DNA: TGTGCCAGCAACAAGGGGGGCATCGATCGCAGTCAGCCCCAGCATTTT. It yields the protein CASNKGGIDRSQPQHF.

In its sample, this clonotype was seen many times. V is TRBV9 and J is TRBJ2-7; D not certain. Per the germline V gene, CDR1 is SGDLS and CDR2 is YYNGEE. This CDR3 has 15 residues. V was cut by 0 bases and J by 2 bases, with 12 bases left in between. CDR3 nucleotides: TGTGCCAGCAGCGTAGGAGCGAATCCTACCTACGAGCAGTACTTC. As protein: CASSVGANPTYEQYF.

This clonotype was seen many times. This chain uses TRBV6-5 with TRBJ1-1, with D perhaps TRBD1 (6 bases). The CDR3 covers 17 residues. Germline V gene lookup returns CDR1 MNHEY and CDR2 SVGAGI. Trimming took off 4 bases at V and 5 bases at J, with 23 bases between the two ends. For the CDR3, the DNA is TGTGCCAGCAGTTCTACTGAAACAGGGTTTCGGAATACTGAAGCTTTCTTT. Translating it yields CASSSTETGFRNTEAFF.

This clonotype was counted a single time. A much larger clone lies one base from this, so it may be a read error. The CDR3 here is CGARDSLSGDSYEQYF. The CDR3 DNA sequence: TGCGGTGCTAGAGATAGCTTGTCGGGGGACTCCTACGAGCAGTACTTC. The V call is TRBV20-1, the J call TRBJ2-7, with a tentative D call TRBD2 (6 bases). Germline V lookup: CDR1 DFQATT, CDR2 SNEGSKA (reference sequence). The CDR3 consists of 16 residues.